One and the same sample provided the 20 T cell receptor beta chains below, sequenced in a study of T cell repertoires in cytomegalovirus infection. MiXCR, run by TCRdb on the reads, gives a single entry per CDR3 protein. The sample lists around 130,000 distinct CDR3 sequences; 8.8% were seen once. Specimen: PBMCs. Receptors were obtained from a human donor in good health (CMV status not recorded). Some clones in this sample may be carry-over from other donors' samples.

This clonotype showed up many times. The gene calls are TRBV5-5 and TRBJ1-2, with TRBD1 identical over 12 bases. The V gene end was trimmed by 3 bases and the J gene end by 8 bases; junction bases not matched to a gene: 8. Germline V CDR1 and CDR2: SGHKS, YYEKEE (reference sequence). The CDR3 totals 15 residues. The CDR3 reads CASSSPGQGALGYTF. The CDR3 DNA reads as TGTGCCAGCAGCTCTCCGGGACAGGGGGCGTTAGGCTACACCTTC. The whole variable domain, remainder taken from reference TRBV5-5 and TRBJ1-2, is DAGVTQSPTHLIKTRGQQVTLRCSPISGHKSVSWYQQVLGQGPQFIFQYYEKEERGRGNFPDRFSARQFPNYSSELNVNALLLGDSALYLCASSSPGQGALGYTFGSGTRLTVV.

This clonotype turned up a few times. The chain carries TRBV19 and TRBJ2-1; D is perhaps TRBD2 (6 bases). Between the trimmed V and J ends, which lost 5 bases and 0 bases, there was a span of 11 bases. Germline V gene sequence: CDR1 LNHDA, CDR2 SQIVND (reference sequence). The CDR3 has 15 residues. The CDR3 DNA sequence: TGTGCCAGTAGTTTTAACGGGGGCTCCTACAATGAGCAGTTCTTC. It encodes CASSFNGGSYNEQFF. Filled out from reference TRBV19 and TRBJ2-1, the complete variable domain reads DGGITQSPKYLFRKEGQNVTLSCEQNLNHDAMYWYRQDPGQGLRLIYYSQIVNDFQKGDIAEGYSVSREKKESFPLTVTSAQKNPTAFYLCASSFNGGSYNEQFFGPGTRLTVL.

This clonotype was seen repeatedly, ten times or more. This chain joins TRBV12-3 or TRBV12-4 and TRBJ1-1, with no clear D. V shed 5 bases and J shed 2 bases, with 12 bases lying between them. The CDR3 runs to 14 residues. The CDR3 protein is CASSHTGKNTEAFF. The CDR3 bases are TGTGCCAGCAGTCATACCGGGAAAAACACTGAAGCTTTCTTT.

This clonotype has just a few counts. This chain links TRBV24-1 with TRBJ1-2, with TRBD1 matching 8 bases. CDR3 length equals 14 residues. The germline V gene has CDR1 KGHDR and CDR2 SFDVKD. Trimming cost V 4 bases and J 8 bases; bases outside gene matches: 8. This CDR3 reads CATSDPDRAEGYTF. CDR3 in DNA: TGTGCCACCAGTGACCCGGACAGGGCTGAAGGCTACACCTTC.

The CDR3 spells CSAARSVAGDHSYEQYF. The DNA for the CDR3 is TGCAGTGCTGCTAGGTCGGTAGCGGGGGATCACTCCTACGAGCAGTACTTC. The chain has TRBV20-1 and TRBJ2-7; 9 bases match TRBD2. Germline CDR1 DFQATT, CDR2 SNEGSKA (reference sequence). V was pared by 5 bases and J by 0 bases, with 14 bases of the junction left unmatched. The CDR3 is made up of 17 amino acids.

This clonotype was observed at least ten times. The CDR3 region has the DNA TGTGCCAGCAGTTTGAGGGGATTCTCTGGGGCCAACGTCCTGACTTTC. Translated, it gives CASSLRGFSGANVLTF. V gene TRBV28 combines with J gene TRBJ2-6; D possibly matches TRBD1 or TRBD2 (5 bases each). V lost 3 bases and J lost 0, with 9 bases in between. Germline CDR1 and CDR2: MDHEN and SYDVKM. The CDR3 runs to 16 residues.

Many counts were recorded for this clonotype. CDR3 protein: CASSQTVPGNTIYF. DNA of the CDR3: TGTGCCAGCAGCCAAACTGTACCTGGAAACACCATATATTTT. The chain joins TRBV7-2 to TRBJ1-3; D gene unclear. The CDR3 totals 14 residues. Germline values: CDR1 SGHTA, CDR2 FQGNSA. Trimming left V 5 bases short and J 2 bases short, with 10 bases between. The entire variable domain, with the rest obtained from reference TRBV7-2 and TRBJ1-3, is as follows: GAGVSQSPSNKVTEKGKDVELRCDPISGHTALYWYRQSLGQGLEFLIYFQGNSAPDKSGLPSDRFSAERTGGSVSTLTIQRTQQEDSAVYLCASSQTVPGNTIYFGEGSWLTVV.

This clonotype has ten or more counts. CDR3 DNA: TGCGCCAGCAGCTTGGTTCCTAGCGGGGGGTCCGGACGCACAGATACGCAGTATTTT. This codes for CASSLVPSGGSGRTDTQYF. The rearrangement links TRBV5-1 to TRBJ2-3; 11 nucleotides align to TRBD2. The CDR3 has 19 amino acids. Germline values: CDR1 SGHRS, CDR2 YFSETQ. Trimming took 0 bases from V and 1 from J; bases not matched to a gene: 10.

This clonotype was detected ten times or more. The rearrangement uses TRBV7-8 and TRBJ1-1; D gene uncertain. Germline V gene data show CDR1 as SGHVS and CDR2 as FQNEAQ. The CDR3 has 16 amino acids. Trimming removed 1 base from V and 6 bases from J, with 18 bases in between. The CDR3 DNA follows: TGTGCCAGCAGCTTAGTTGGGGTAACCTCTAGCTCTGAAGCTTTCTTT. Its translation is CASSLVGVTSSSEAFF.

The table lists this clonotype with many counts. The chain employs TRBV28 and TRBJ2-1; the match to TRBD2 covers 7 bases. The CDR3 covers 16 residues. The V segment lost 3 bases and the J segment 8 bases; nucleotides outside the gene matches: 13. From germline, CDR1 is MDHEN and CDR2 SYDVKM. The chain's CDR3 is CASSLAGGGVLDEQFF. DNA of the CDR3: TGTGCCAGCAGTTTGGCGGGCGGGGGAGTTTTAGATGAGCAGTTCTTC.

This clonotype was seen at least ten times. This sequence joins TRBV7-2 and TRBJ2-3; D gene uncertain. The CDR3 contains 14 residues. V was trimmed by 5 bases and J by 2 bases, leaving 11 bases between them. Looked up from germline, CDR1 is SGHTA and CDR2 is FQGNSA. Here the CDR3 reads CASSAQGSTDTQYF. The CDR3 DNA reads as TGTGCCAGCAGCGCACAAGGTTCCACAGATACGCAGTATTTT.

In this sample, this clonotype turned up many times. This rearrangement joins TRBV7-2 to TRBJ1-1; D is undetermined. CDR3 length equals 14 residues. V lost 5 bases and J 0 bases, leaving 10 bases between the germline ends. The V gene's germline CDR1 is SGHTA and CDR2 FQGNSA. CDR3 sequence (DNA): TGTGCCAGCAGCGCCGACGGCTTGAACACTGAAGCTTTCTTT. This sequence encodes CASSADGLNTEAFF.

On this clonotype: A read error may explain this, as a much larger clone is one base away. This is likely a read error, given that the CDR3 carries no conserved phenylalanine or tryptophan at its end. This CDR3 reads CASSELAAGSTDTQYY. The CDR3 DNA is TGTGCCAGCAGTGAACTAGCGGCGGGTAGTACAGATACGCAGTATTAT. The chain employs TRBV2 and TRBJ2-3, with TRBD2 identical over 7 bases. The J segment lost 3 bases and the V segment lost 2 bases, leaving 8 bases of the junction unmatched. CDR1 is SNHLY, CDR2 FYNNEI, per germline. There are 16 residues in the CDR3.

This clonotype was seen ten or more times. The J gene is TRBJ2-6, the V gene TRBV24-1; D ambiguous. The CDR3 has 15 residues. The germline V and J ends were trimmed by 2 bases and 0 bases, with 4 bases remaining between them. Germline CDR1 reads KGHDR; CDR2 reads SFDVKD. This CDR3 reads CATSDWASGANVLTF. DNA of the CDR3: TGTGCCACCAGTGATTGGGCCTCTGGGGCCAACGTCCTGACTTTC.

This clonotype was observed many times. This chain connects TRBV28 to TRBJ1-5, with 8 bases lining up with TRBD1. Germline CDR1 reads MDHEN; CDR2 reads SYDVKM. Unmatched junction bases numbered 7, after V lost 5 bases and J lost 4 bases. The CDR3 sequence is 15 residues long. The CDR3 loop is CASSPGQAGNQPQHF. Here the CDR3 DNA reads TGTGCCAGCAGTCCGGGACAGGCTGGGAATCAGCCCCAGCATTTT.

This clonotype has ten or more counts. The CDR3: CARDSRVETQYF. DNA for the CDR3: TGTGCCAGGGATTCTAGGGTAGAGACCCAGTACTTC. This chain uses TRBV7-2 with TRBJ2-5; no firm D call. V was shortened by 9 bases and J by 4 bases, with 12 bases between the two germline ends. Germline V gene sequence: CDR1 SGHTA, CDR2 FQGNSA. CDR3 size: 12 residues.

The gene calls are TRBV2 and TRBJ1-2; D not certain. Per germline, CDR1 SNHLY and CDR2 FYNNEI. This CDR3 region has 15 residues. V lost 3 bases and J lost 0, with 11 bases in between. The CDR3 loop is CASSDRTATNYGYTF. The DNA of the CDR3 is TGTGCCAGCAGTGATAGGACGGCTACTAACTATGGCTACACCTTC.

This clonotype was counted ten times or more. V is TRBV7-2 and J is TRBJ1-2, with TRBD1 matching over 7 bases. In germline, CDR1 is SGHTA, CDR2 FQGNSA. J lost 4 bases, V lost 4 bases, and 6 bases had no gene match. The CDR3 totals 14 residues. DNA for the CDR3: TGTGCCAGCAGCTCCGGACAGGACCTCTATGGCTACACCTTC. It yields the protein CASSSGQDLYGYTF.

This clonotype was counted between two and nine times. The J gene is TRBJ1-4, the V gene TRBV9; D gene uncertain. V gave up 3 bases and J gave up 0 bases, with 9 bases separating them. The CDR3 length is 15 residues. The germline CDR1 and CDR2 sequences are SGDLS and YYNGEE. The CDR3 DNA reads TGTGCCAGCAGCGCCACCGATGCAACTAATGAAAAACTGTTTTTT. Its protein product is CASSATDATNEKLFF.

This clonotype showed up many times. The chain couples TRBV20-1 to TRBJ1-2; D unclear. The CDR3 totals 12 residues. Germline CDR1 is DFQATT and CDR2 is SNEGSKA (reference sequence). Between the trimmed V and J ends, which lost 2 bases and 8 bases, there was a span of 12 bases. The CDR3 protein is CSARLTMGGYTF. CDR3 coding DNA: TGCAGTGCTAGATTGACGATGGGAGGCTACACCTTC.